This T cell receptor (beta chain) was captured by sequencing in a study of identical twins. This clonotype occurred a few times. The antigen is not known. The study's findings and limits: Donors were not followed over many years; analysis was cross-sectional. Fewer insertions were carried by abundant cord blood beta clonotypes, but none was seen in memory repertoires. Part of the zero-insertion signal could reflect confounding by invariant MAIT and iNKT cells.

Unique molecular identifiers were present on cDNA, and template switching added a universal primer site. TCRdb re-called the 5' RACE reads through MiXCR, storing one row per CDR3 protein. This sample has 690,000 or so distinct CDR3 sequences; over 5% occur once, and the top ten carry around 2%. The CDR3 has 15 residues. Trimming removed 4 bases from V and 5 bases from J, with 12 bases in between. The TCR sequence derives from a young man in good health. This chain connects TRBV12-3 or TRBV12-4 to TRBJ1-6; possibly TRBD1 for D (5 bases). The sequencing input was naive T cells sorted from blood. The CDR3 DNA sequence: TGTGCCAGCAGTTCCCAGGGCAACAATAATTCACCCCTCCACTTT. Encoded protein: CASSSQGNNNSPLHF.